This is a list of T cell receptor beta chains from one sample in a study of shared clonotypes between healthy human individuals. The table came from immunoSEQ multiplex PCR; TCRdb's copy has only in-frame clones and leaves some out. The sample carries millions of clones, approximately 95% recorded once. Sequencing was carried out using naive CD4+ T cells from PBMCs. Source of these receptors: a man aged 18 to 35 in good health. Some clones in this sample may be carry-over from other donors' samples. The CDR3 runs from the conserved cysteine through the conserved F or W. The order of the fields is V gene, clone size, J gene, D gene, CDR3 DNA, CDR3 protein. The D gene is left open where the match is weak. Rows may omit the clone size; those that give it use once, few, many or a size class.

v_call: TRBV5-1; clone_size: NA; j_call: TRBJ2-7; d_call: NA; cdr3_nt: TGCGCCAGCAGCTTGGACGTGAGCTCCTACGAGCAGTACTTC; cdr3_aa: CASSLDVSSYEQYF
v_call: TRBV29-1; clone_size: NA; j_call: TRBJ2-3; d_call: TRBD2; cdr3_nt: TGCAGCGCGGGGACTAGCGGGAGCGCAGATACGCAGTATTTT; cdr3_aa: CSAGTSGSADTQYF
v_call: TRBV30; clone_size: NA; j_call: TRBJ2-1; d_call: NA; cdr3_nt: TGTGCCTGGGATCTTTCCTACAATGAGCAGTTCTTC; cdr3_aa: CAWDLSYNEQFF
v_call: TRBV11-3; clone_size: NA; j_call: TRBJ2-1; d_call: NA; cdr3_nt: TGTGCCAGCAGCCAGGGACTTTCCAACTCCTACAATGAGCAGTTCTTC; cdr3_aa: CASSQGLSNSYNEQFF
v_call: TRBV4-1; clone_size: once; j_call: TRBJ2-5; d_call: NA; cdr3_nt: TGCGCCAGCAGCCAAGATGTCTGGGGCCAAGAGACCCAGTACTTC; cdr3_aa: CASSQDVWGQETQYF
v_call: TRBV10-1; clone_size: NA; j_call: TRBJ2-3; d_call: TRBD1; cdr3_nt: TGCGCCAGCAGTGAGTCACCAGGGGGCCCCCAGTATTTT; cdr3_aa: CASSESPGGPQYF
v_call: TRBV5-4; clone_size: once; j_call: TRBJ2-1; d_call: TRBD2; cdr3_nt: TGTGCCAGCAGCCCCGGAGGGCGGGAGTCCTACAATGAGCAGTTCTTC; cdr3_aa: CASSPGGRESYNEQFF
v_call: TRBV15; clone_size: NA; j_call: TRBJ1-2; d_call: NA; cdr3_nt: TGTGCCACCAGCAGAGACTATGGCTACACCTTC; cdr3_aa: CATSRDYGYTF
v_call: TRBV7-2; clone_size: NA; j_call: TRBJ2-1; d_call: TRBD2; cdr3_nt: TGTGCCAGCAGCTTATTTAGCGGGGGGGCCAATGAGCAGTTCTTC; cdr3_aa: CASSLFSGGANEQFF
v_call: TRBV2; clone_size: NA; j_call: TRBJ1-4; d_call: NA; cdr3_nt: TGTGCCAGCACCTTGGGCGGAATATACGAAAAACTGTTTTTT; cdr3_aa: CASTLGGIYEKLFF
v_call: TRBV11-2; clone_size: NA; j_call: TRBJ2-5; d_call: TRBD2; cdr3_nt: TGTGCCAGCAGTCCAAGGACTAGGGAAGAGACCCAGTACTTC; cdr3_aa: CASSPRTREETQYF
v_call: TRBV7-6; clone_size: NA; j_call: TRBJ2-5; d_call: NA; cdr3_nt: TGTGCCAGCAGCCGAGAGCAGGCCCAGTACTTC; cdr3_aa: CASSREQAQYF
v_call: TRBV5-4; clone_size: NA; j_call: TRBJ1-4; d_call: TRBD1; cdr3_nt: TGTGCCAGCAGCCCGGGACAGCCTAATGAAAAACTGTTTTTT; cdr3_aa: CASSPGQPNEKLFF
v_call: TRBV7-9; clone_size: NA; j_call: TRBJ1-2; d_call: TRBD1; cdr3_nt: TGTGCCAGCAGCCCCGGACAGGGCTATGGCTACACCTTC; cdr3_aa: CASSPGQGYGYTF
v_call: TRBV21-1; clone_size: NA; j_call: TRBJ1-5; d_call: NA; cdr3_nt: TGTGCCAGCAGCAAACAGGGCCCAAACTTTTATAGCAATCAGCCCCAGCATTTT; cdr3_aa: CASSKQGPNFYSNQPQHF
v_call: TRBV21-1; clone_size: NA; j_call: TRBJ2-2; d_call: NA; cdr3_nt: TGTGCCAGCAGCAAAGGCCAGCGATCTGCGTTGTACACCGGGGAGCTGTTTTTT; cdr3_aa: CASSKGQRSALYTGELFF
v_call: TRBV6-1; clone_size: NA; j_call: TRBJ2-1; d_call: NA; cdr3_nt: TGTGCCAGCAGCCTCGCTTACAATGAGCAGTTCTTC; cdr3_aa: CASSLAYNEQFF
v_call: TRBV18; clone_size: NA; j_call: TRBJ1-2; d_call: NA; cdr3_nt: TGTGCCAGCTCACCCGCAGAGGCAGACTATGGCTACACCTTC; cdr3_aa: CASSPAEADYGYTF
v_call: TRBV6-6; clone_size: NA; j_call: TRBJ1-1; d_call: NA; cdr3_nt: TGTGCCAGCAGTCCTATGAGGGGGGCGAACACTGAAGCTTTCTTT; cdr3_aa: CASSPMRGANTEAFF
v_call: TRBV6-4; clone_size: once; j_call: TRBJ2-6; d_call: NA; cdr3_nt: TGTGCCAGCAGTCCAAGCTCTGGGGCCAACGTCCTGACTTTC; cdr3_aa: CASSPSSGANVLTF
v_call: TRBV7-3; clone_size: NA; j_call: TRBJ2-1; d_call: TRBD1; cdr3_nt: TGTGCCAGCAGCACCCGGGACAGGGTTTTCAATGAGCAGTTCTTC; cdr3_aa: CASSTRDRVFNEQFF
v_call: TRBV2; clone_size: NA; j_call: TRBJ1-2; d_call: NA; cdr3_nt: TGTGCCAGCAGTGAATGGGCGGGGGCGAGCTATGGCTACACCTTC; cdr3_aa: CASSEWAGASYGYTF
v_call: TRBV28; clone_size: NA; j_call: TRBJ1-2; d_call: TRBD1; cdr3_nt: TGTGCCAGCAGTACCCGGCCTGGGACAGGGCGATATGGCTACACCTTC; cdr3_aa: CASSTRPGTGRYGYTF
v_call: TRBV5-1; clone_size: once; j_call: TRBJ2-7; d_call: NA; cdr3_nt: TGCGCCACCTGGCAGGACGTGGGCGAGCAGTACTTC; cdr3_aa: CATWQDVGEQYF
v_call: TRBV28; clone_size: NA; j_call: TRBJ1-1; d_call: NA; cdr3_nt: TGTGCCAGCAGCCCCCCCGGAGTGCCGAACACTGAAGCTTTCTTT; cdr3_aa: CASSPPGVPNTEAFF
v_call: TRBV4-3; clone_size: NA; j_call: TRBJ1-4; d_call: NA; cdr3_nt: TGCGCCAGCAGCCAAGTGAGGCAGGGCAATGAAAAACTGTTTTTT; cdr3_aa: CASSQVRQGNEKLFF
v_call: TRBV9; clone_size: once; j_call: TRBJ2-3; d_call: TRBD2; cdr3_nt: TGTGCCAGCAGCCCCCGACGGGGTAGCGGGAGCCGCTCTAGCACAGATACGCAGTATTTT; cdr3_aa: CASSPRRGSGSRSSTDTQYF
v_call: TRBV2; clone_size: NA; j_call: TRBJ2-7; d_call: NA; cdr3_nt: TGTGCCAGCATAAGGGGGGGCTACGAGCAGTACTTC; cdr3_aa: CASIRGGYEQYF
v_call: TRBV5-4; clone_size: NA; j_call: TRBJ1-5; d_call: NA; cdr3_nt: TGTGCCACCAGAATTTTAGGGGGTCGCGATCAGCCCCAGCATTTT; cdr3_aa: CATRILGGRDQPQHF
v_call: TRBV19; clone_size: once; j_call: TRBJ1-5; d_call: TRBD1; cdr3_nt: TGTGCCAGTAGTAGGGACAGGGGGGAGAGTAGGCAGCCCCAGCATTTT; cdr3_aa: CASSRDRGESRQPQHF